This TCR beta chain derives from a study of blood T cell repertoires in COVID-19. Study-level information: Some COVID-19 samples were acute and others convalescent; all came from the United States, Italy and Spain. Sources were T cells, B-cell-depleted T cells, or PBMCs; the material itself was cDNA or gDNA.

Original analysis: It was from reference gene primer amplification that nucleated cell counts were estimated. Clones were sequenced by immunoSEQ multiplex PCR, and TCRdb holds only the in-frame ones, with some missing. Clonal size and the V and J genes are those of that table, whereas D and trimming came from the DNA. In the table there are approximately 260,000 clones, about nine tenths of which are singletons. The length of the CDR3 is 13 residues. V was pared by 1 base and J by 8 bases, with 12 bases between. Material for sequencing was peripheral blood. The chain has TRBV12-3 or TRBV12-4 and TRBJ2-7; the D gene is possibly TRBD2 (7 bases). The source of this sequence is a man aged 55 to 70 who had recovered from COVID-19. CDR3 amino acids: CASSLEAGAQQYF. CDR3 DNA sequence: TGTGCCAGCAGTTTAGAGGCGGGGGCGCAGCAGTACTTC.